The rows below give T cell receptor beta chains drawn from one sample of a study of blood T cells in healthy people across ages. Each CDR3 protein gets one entry after TCRdb re-called the 5' RACE reads with MiXCR. Of around 1,000,000 distinct CDR3 sequences detected, 20% to 25% appear once; the ten largest clones hold around 0.7%. These data also formed part of another study, on T cells of mothers and their children.

Specimen: blood. The receptors derive from a girl aged 2 to 10 in good health. Both conserved end residues are part of each CDR3. The order of the fields is J gene, clone size, D gene, V gene, CDR3 DNA, CDR3 protein. D genes are given only for firm matches. The listing skips clone size in some rows; elsewhere it reads once, few, many or a size class.

>TRBJ2-1|NA|NA|TRBV7-8
TGTGCCAGCAGCCCTTCTCTGGCGGAGATATACAATGAGCAGTTCTTC
CASSPSLAEIYNEQFF
>TRBJ2-1|NA|NA|TRBV28
TGTGCCAGCAGCCAAGGACTCCCCGAGTTCTACAATGAGCAGTTCTTC
CASSQGLPEFYNEQFF
>TRBJ2-1|NA|TRBD2|TRBV6-1
TGTGCCAGCAGCCGGAACGGACTAGCGGGGGTCTTAGGGAATGAGCAGTTCTTC
CASSRNGLAGVLGNEQFF
>TRBJ2-3|few|TRBD2|TRBV7-9
TGTGCCAGCAGCTTAAGAGTAGCGGGAGGATCCACAGATACGCAGTATTTT
CASSLRVAGGSTDTQYF
>TRBJ2-5|few|NA|TRBV7-6
TGTGCCAGCAGCCCCCCAGGTTCGCAATCGGGAGAGACCCAGTACTTC
CASSPPGSQSGETQYF
>TRBJ2-1|few|TRBD2|TRBV5-1
TGCGCCAGCAGCGCGGAAAACGGGGGGATGCGGAATGAGCAGTTCTTC
CASSAENGGMRNEQFF
>TRBJ2-5|NA|NA|TRBV5-5
TGTGCCAGCAAGAGGGCCCTCCAAGAGACCCAGTACTTC
CASKRALQETQYF
>TRBJ2-7|few|NA|TRBV7-2
TGTGCCAGCAGCTGGGGTGCCTCAGAGCAGTACTTC
CASSWGASEQYF
>TRBJ2-1|few|NA|TRBV20-1
TGCAGTGCTAGATGGGCGGATTACAATGAGCAGTTCTTC
CSARWADYNEQFF
>TRBJ2-3|NA|NA|TRBV6-6
TGTGCCAGCAGCCCCGCAAGACAGACAGATACGCAGTATTTT
CASSPARQTDTQYF
>TRBJ2-1|few|NA|TRBV12-3/TRBV12-4
TGTGCCAGCAGTTTCATGAATGAGCAGTTCTTC
CASSFMNEQFF
>TRBJ2-2|NA|NA|TRBV10-3
TGTGCCCAAAGGACGGATAACACCGGGGAGCTGTTTTTT
CAQRTDNTGELFF
>TRBJ1-2|NA|NA|TRBV7-6
TGTGCCAGCAGCTTTATTGGGCACTATGGCTACACCTTC
CASSFIGHYGYTF
>TRBJ2-7|few|NA|TRBV29-1
TGCAGCGCCGTGGGGAGCATTGCCTACGAGCAGTACTTC
CSAVGSIAYEQYF
>TRBJ1-2|NA|NA|TRBV7-2
TGTGCCAGCAGCCGTAGGGGTCCAGGGGAGTCCTATGGCTACACCTTC
CASSRRGPGESYGYTF
>TRBJ2-5|NA|TRBD1|TRBV12-3/TRBV12-4
TGTGCCGGCAGTCTCATGGGACAGCAAGAGACCCAGTACTTC
CAGSLMGQQETQYF
>TRBJ2-7|NA|NA|TRBV6-1
TGTGCCAGCAGTGTAAGTACAGGACCGGTATACGAGCAGTACTTC
CASSVSTGPVYEQYF
>TRBJ2-4|NA|NA|TRBV7-2
TGTGCCAGCAGCCCCCAGCCTGGGGCATACATTCAGTACTTC
CASSPQPGAYIQYF
>TRBJ2-1|NA|NA|TRBV5-5
TGCGCCAACAGCACCGTCTCGGCTAGCTACGAGCAGTTCTTC
CANSTVSASYEQFF
>TRBJ2-7|few|NA|TRBV20-1
TGCAGTGCTAGTCAGGCTGGCCTTTCGTACGAGCAGTACTTC
CSASQAGLSYEQYF
>TRBJ2-5|NA|NA|TRBV7-2
TGTGCCAGCAGCCTATCCCCAGGGGAAGAGACCCAGTACTTC
CASSLSPGEETQYF
>TRBJ2-1|NA|NA|TRBV5-1
TGCGCCAGCAGCCCGGGGGACAGACCTTACAATGAGCAGTTCTTC
CASSPGDRPYNEQFF
>TRBJ1-4|once|TRBD1|TRBV29-1
TGCAGCGTTACCGGGACAGCGAAAAAACTGTTTTTT
CSVTGTAKKLFF
>TRBJ2-3|few|NA|TRBV12-3/TRBV12-4
TGTGCCAGTACTTTTAGGGGGACCCAGACGCAGTATTTT
CASTFRGTQTQYF
>TRBJ2-5|few|NA|TRBV6-5
TGTGCCAGCAGCTCCAGCTGGGCCCAGTACTTC
CASSSSWAQYF
>TRBJ2-6|NA|NA|TRBV7-8
TGTGCCAGCCTTCAGGGGACTCCTGGGGCCAACGTCCTGACTTTC
CASLQGTPGANVLTF
>TRBJ1-6|few|NA|TRBV6-5
TGTGCCAGCAGAAGGGAGACAGCGGGGACACCCCTCCACTTT
CASRRETAGTPLHF
>TRBJ2-2|NA|TRBD1|TRBV28
TGTGCCAGCAGGATAAGACAGGGTCCGAACACCGGGGAGCTGTTTTTT
CASRIRQGPNTGELFF
>TRBJ1-5|few|TRBD1|TRBV3-1
TGTGCCAGCAGCCAAACGCAGGGGGCTAGTCAGCCCCAGCATTTT
CASSQTQGASQPQHF
>TRBJ2-7|NA|TRBD2|TRBV28
TGTGCCAGCAGGGGGATTTTTGGGCGGGAGGAGGACGAGCAGTACTTC
CASRGIFGREEDEQYF
>TRBJ1-1|NA|NA|TRBV6-5
TGTGCCAGCAGTTACCAAGGGGAGAGAACTGAAGCTTTCTTT
CASSYQGERTEAFF
>TRBJ1-2|NA|NA|TRBV20-1
TGCAGTGCTAGAGATATAGGTGCGAGGGGGGATCACTATGGCTACACCTTC
CSARDIGARGDHYGYTF
>TRBJ1-2|NA|NA|TRBV15
TGTGCCACCAGCAGAGGGTACAGCAATAACTATGGCTACACCTTC
CATSRGYSNNYGYTF
>TRBJ2-5|NA|TRBD2|TRBV11-3
TGTGCCAGCAGCTTGCCGGGACTAGCGGCTTCGAAGACCCAGTACTTC
CASSLPGLAASKTQYF
>TRBJ2-7|few|TRBD1|TRBV2
TGTGCCAACAAACGGGACAGGGACTCCTACGAGCAGTACTTC
CANKRDRDSYEQYF
>TRBJ2-1|NA|NA|TRBV12-3/TRBV12-4
TGTGCCAGCAGTGACCCTAGCTCCTACAATGAGCAGTTCTTC
CASSDPSSYNEQFF
>TRBJ2-4|NA|NA|TRBV5-6
TGTGCCAGCAAAGGTTCAGCCAAAAACATTCAGTACTTC
CASKGSAKNIQYF
>TRBJ2-1|NA|NA|TRBV19
TGTGCCAGTAGGCCCCAGGAAGGGGTTTACAATGAGCAGTTCTTC
CASRPQEGVYNEQFF
>TRBJ2-3|NA|NA|TRBV3-1
TGTGCCAGCAGCCAAGATTTATTCGGAAGCACAGATACGCAGTATTTT
CASSQDLFGSTDTQYF
>TRBJ2-2|few|NA|TRBV29-1
TGCAGCGTTGTAAACAGGGTTAACACCGGGGAGCTGTTTTTT
CSVVNRVNTGELFF
>TRBJ2-3|NA|NA|TRBV20-1
TGCAGTGCGGAGGGTCCCCATGAGGATACGCAGTATTTT
CSAEGPHEDTQYF
>TRBJ1-2|NA|TRBD1|TRBV3-1
TGTGCCAGCAGCCATGAAGGAGAGGACAGGGCACTACGCTATGGCTACACCTTC
CASSHEGEDRALRYGYTF
>TRBJ1-4|NA|TRBD1|TRBV7-9
TGTGCCAGCAGCATCGTGGGACAGCTAAATGAAAAACTGTTTTTT
CASSIVGQLNEKLFF
>TRBJ2-2|few|NA|TRBV29-1
TGCAGCGTTGAAAAATCGTCGGTCGGGGAGCTGTTTTTT
CSVEKSSVGELFF
>TRBJ2-7|few|NA|TRBV5-1
TGCGCCAGCAGAGTTGGGACCACGGATTTCTACGAGCAGTACTTC
CASRVGTTDFYEQYF
>TRBJ2-7|few|NA|TRBV5-1
TGCGCCAGCATGAAAGGGGATATACCCTACGAGCAGTACTTC
CASMKGDIPYEQYF
>TRBJ2-3|NA|NA|TRBV20-1
TGCAGTGCTAGCGGGTCCGGGACGCAGTATTTT
CSASGSGTQYF
>TRBJ2-7|few|NA|TRBV4-3
TGCGCCAGCAGCCAAGGGCTAGATTCATTCTACGAGCAGTACTTC
CASSQGLDSFYEQYF
>TRBJ2-5|NA|NA|TRBV7-8
TGTGCCAGCAGCTTAGCAGGGGGGGCCATACAGACCCAGTACTTC
CASSLAGGAIQTQYF
>TRBJ2-2|NA|NA|TRBV5-1
TGCACCAGCAGCTGGGGGAACACCGGGGAGCTGTTTTTT
CTSSWGNTGELFF
>TRBJ2-7|NA|NA|TRBV5-6
TGTGCCAGCAGCCTGTTAGACGGACCTGAGCAGTACTTC
CASSLLDGPEQYF
>TRBJ2-5|many|NA|TRBV4-1
TGCGCCAGCAGCCAATTAACGGGTTCAGAGGAGACCCAGTACTTC
CASSQLTGSEETQYF
>TRBJ2-3|NA|TRBD2|TRBV6-2/TRBV6-3
TGTGCCAGCAGTACCACTAGCGACGATCCCACAGATACGCAGTATTTT
CASSTTSDDPTDTQYF
>TRBJ2-2|NA|TRBD1|TRBV7-7
TGTGCTAGCAGACCCCGGACAGGGGCGGACACCGGGGAGCTGTTTTTT
CASRPRTGADTGELFF
>TRBJ1-2|NA|NA|TRBV28
TGTGCCAGCAGTTTATTCATATGGCAGGCGCCTAACGGCTACACCTTC
CASSLFIWQAPNGYTF
>TRBJ2-7|NA|NA|TRBV10-3
TGTGCCATCAGTGGGGAGACATCAGCCTACGAGCAGTACTTC
CAISGETSAYEQYF
>TRBJ1-5|NA|TRBD1|TRBV7-2
TGTGCCAGCAGCTATTTACTAACCCGACAGGGACTGCAGCCCCAGCATTTT
CASSYLLTRQGLQPQHF
>TRBJ2-7|NA|NA|TRBV11-2
TGTGCCAGCAGCCACCAACCCCTCGAGTTGTACGAGCAGTACTTC
CASSHQPLELYEQYF
>TRBJ1-2|few|NA|TRBV12-3/TRBV12-4
TGTGCCAGCTGCTATGGGAAACAGGTATCGAATGGCTACACCTTC
CASCYGKQVSNGYTF
>TRBJ2-7|few|NA|TRBV7-2
TGTGCCAGCAGCTTAGCTACGGGGGCAGCGAGGGAGCAGTACTTC
CASSLATGAAREQYF